A selection of T cell receptor beta chains follows, all from one sample in a study of T cells in Graves' hyperthyroidism and ophthalmopathy. TCRdb redid the calling of the multiplex PCR reads with MiXCR, one entry per CDR3 protein. There are approximately 640,000 distinct CDR3 sequences in the sample; just under 45% occur only once, and about 7% lies in the top ten. Sample: peripheral blood or thyroid tissue (not recorded which). These receptors all come from an adult man with Graves' disease, either hyperthyroidism or ophthalmopathy (not recorded which). Each CDR3 is given with its conserved first and last residue. A D gene is named only where the DNA matches it firmly. Only some rows state a clone size, as once, few, many or a class for expanded clones.

J gene,D gene,V gene,clone size,CDR3 protein,CDR3 DNA
TRBJ1-5,NA,TRBV2,NA,CASRSDRNSNQPQHF,TGTGCCAGCAGGTCGGACAGAAATAGCAATCAGCCCCAGCATTTT
TRBJ2-5,TRBD1,TRBV7-9,NA,CASSSWTGGPYQETQYF,TGTGCCAGCAGCTCCTGGACAGGGGGACCGTACCAAGAGACCCAGTACTTC
TRBJ2-5,NA,TRBV7-4,NA,CASSFEGEGAQYF,TGTGCCAGCAGCTTTGAGGGAGAAGGGGCCCAGTACTTC
TRBJ1-2,NA,TRBV12-3/TRBV12-4,NA,CASRPHGTGYGYTF,TGTGCCAGCAGACCACATGGGACCGGCTATGGCTACACCTTC
TRBJ1-2,TRBD1,TRBV29-1,once,CSVWDRSDGYTF,TGCAGCGTATGGGACAGGTCGGATGGCTACACCTTC
TRBJ1-3,NA,TRBV20-1,few,CSVGAGGNTIYF,TGCAGTGTCGGGGCGGGCGGAAACACCATATATTTT
TRBJ2-6,TRBD1,TRBV2,many,CASRTGAAGANVLTF,TGTGCCAGCAGGACAGGGGCGGCTGGGGCCAACGTCCTGACTTTC
TRBJ2-7,NA,TRBV5-1,NA,CASSTGTVPTYEQYF,TGCGCCAGCAGCACGGGGACGGTCCCCACCTACGAGCAGTACTTC
TRBJ1-3,TRBD1,TRBV6-5,NA,CASSEWGTDGNTIYF,TGTGCCAGCAGTGAATGGGGGACAGACGGAAACACCATATATTTT
TRBJ2-2,NA,TRBV5-1,few,CASIPGDTGELFF,TGCGCCAGCATACCCGGTGACACCGGGGAGCTGTTTTTT
TRBJ2-5,TRBD1,TRBV6-1,NA,CASSQSTGLQETQYF,TGTGCCAGCAGCCAATCGACAGGGCTCCAAGAGACCCAGTACTTC
TRBJ1-3,NA,TRBV19,many,CASSRKSSGNTIYF,TGTGCCAGTAGCCGCAAGAGCTCTGGAAACACCATATATTTT
TRBJ2-5,NA,TRBV7-6,NA,CASSFQETAQETQYF,TGTGCCAGCAGCTTCCAAGAGACAGCACAAGAGACCCAGTACTTC
TRBJ1-1,NA,TRBV9,NA,CASSIRPGWNTEAFF,TGTGCCAGTAGTATCCGCCCGGGGTGGAACACTGAAGCTTTCTTT
TRBJ2-5,TRBD2,TRBV7-2,many,CASSSRTSGQETQYF,TGTGCCAGCAGCTCCAGGACTAGCGGCCAAGAGACCCAGTACTTC
TRBJ1-5,NA,TRBV15,once,CATSSQGSTRNQPQHF,TGTGCCACCAGCAGTCAGGGGTCGACACGAAATCAGCCCCAGCATTTT
TRBJ2-5,NA,TRBV19,many,CASRKLGETQYF,TGTGCCAGCCGGAAACTGGGGGAGACCCAGTACTTC
TRBJ1-6,NA,TRBV5-1,NA,CASSFEVRSPLHF,TGTGCCAGCAGCTTTGAGGTGCGCTCACCCCTCCACTTT
TRBJ1-1,TRBD1,TRBV24-1,NA,CATSDPGQGNLNTEAFF,TGTGCCACCAGTGATCCGGGACAGGGGAACCTGAACACTGAAGCTTTCTTT
TRBJ1-5,NA,TRBV19,NA,CASTPQRQVSNQPQHF,TGTGCCAGTACTCCACAAAGACAGGTCAGCAATCAGCCCCAGCATTTT
TRBJ2-2,TRBD2,TRBV7-8,few,CASSLPPEAGGRTGELFF,TGTGCCAGCAGCTTACCCCCTGAAGCGGGAGGGCGCACCGGGGAGCTGTTTTTT
TRBJ1-1,TRBD1,TRBV2,NA,CASRIWGGQGNTEAFF,TGTGCCAGCAGAATCTGGGGGGGACAGGGGAACACTGAAGCTTTCTTT
TRBJ1-1,NA,TRBV7-9,NA,CASSYLGRGSNTEAFF,TGTGCCAGCAGCTACCTGGGACGGGGGTCGAACACTGAAGCTTTCTTT
TRBJ2-7,NA,TRBV7-9,many,CASSLGLLGDEQYF,TGTGCCAGCAGCTTAGGTCTACTTGGCGACGAGCAGTACTTC
TRBJ1-2,NA,TRBV5-1,once,CASSLKGHGAYGYTF,TGCGCCAGCAGCTTGAAGGGACACGGGGCCTATGGCTACACCTTC
TRBJ2-7,TRBD1,TRBV9,NA,CASSAGTGGLKQYF,TGTGCCAGCAGCGCCGGGACAGGAGGCCTCAAGCAGTACTTC
TRBJ1-6,NA,TRBV6-1,few,CASSKGQRDSPLHF,TGTGCCAGCAGTAAAGGACAGAGGGATTCACCCCTCCACTTT
TRBJ1-6,NA,TRBV6-5,few,CASSPHQGTHSPLHF,TGTGCCAGCAGTCCACACCAGGGGACCCATTCACCCCTCCACTTT
TRBJ2-5,NA,TRBV5-4,NA,CASSQTGWGETQYF,TGTGCCAGCAGCCAAACAGGGTGGGGAGAGACCCAGTACTTC
TRBJ2-6,NA,TRBV9,many,CASSVSTGLGLTF,TGTGCCAGCAGCGTATCAACGGGGCTCGGCCTGACTTTC
TRBJ1-5,TRBD1,TRBV12-3/TRBV12-4,NA,CASRTGTGDGQPQHF,TGTGCCAGCAGAACAGGGACAGGGGACGGTCAGCCCCAGCATTTT
TRBJ1-6,NA,TRBV19,once,CASSIRQLSSYNSPLHF,TGTGCCAGTAGTATACGCCAGCTTAGCTCCTATAATTCACCCCTCCACTTT
TRBJ2-1,NA,TRBV2,few,CASGLGQFF,TGTGCCAGTGGGTTAGGGCAGTTCTTC
TRBJ2-5,NA,TRBV2,NA,CASSETGSYQETQYF,TGTGCCAGCAGTGAAACGGGGTCTTACCAAGAGACCCAGTACTTC
TRBJ1-1,TRBD1,TRBV29-1,many,CSVGQGGNTEAFF,TGCAGCGTCGGACAGGGAGGTAACACTGAAGCTTTCTTT
TRBJ2-7,NA,TRBV2,NA,CASSGQRSSYEQYF,TGTGCCAGCAGCGGACAGCGAAGCTCCTACGAGCAGTACTTC
TRBJ1-5,NA,TRBV7-2,few,CASSLYWRSNQPQHF,TGTGCCAGCAGCTTATATTGGCGAAGCAATCAGCCCCAGCATTTT
TRBJ2-7,TRBD1,TRBV24-1,NA,CATGTGYHEQYF,TGTGCCACCGGGACAGGGTACCACGAGCAGTACTTC
TRBJ1-6,NA,TRBV10-2,few,CASSEAGQPYNSPLHF,TGCGCCAGCAGTGAGGCGGGCCAGCCATATAATTCACCCCTCCACTTT
TRBJ1-3,NA,TRBV5-1,NA,CASSLGPIGNTIYF,TGCGCCAGCAGCTTGGGTCCAATTGGAAACACCATATATTTT
TRBJ1-5,NA,TRBV29-1,many,CSVGQELNQPQHF,TGCAGCGTTGGACAGGAGCTCAATCAGCCCCAGCATTTT
TRBJ1-6,TRBD1,TRBV7-8,few,CASSLVGTGNSPLHF,TGTGCCAGCAGCTTAGTTGGGACAGGGAATTCACCCCTCCACTTT
TRBJ1-5,NA,TRBV10-3,few,CASTFPGGNQPQHF,TGTGCCAGCACCTTCCCAGGGGGCAATCAGCCCCAGCATTTT
TRBJ1-2,NA,TRBV20-1,NA,CSAKGDGYTF,TGCAGTGCTAAGGGCGATGGCTACACCTTC
TRBJ1-2,NA,TRBV29-1,NA,CSVADGTGERGYSF,NA
TRBJ1-2,NA,TRBV13,few,CASSWAPPDGYTF,TGTGCCAGCAGCTGGGCCCCACCGGATGGCTACACCTTC